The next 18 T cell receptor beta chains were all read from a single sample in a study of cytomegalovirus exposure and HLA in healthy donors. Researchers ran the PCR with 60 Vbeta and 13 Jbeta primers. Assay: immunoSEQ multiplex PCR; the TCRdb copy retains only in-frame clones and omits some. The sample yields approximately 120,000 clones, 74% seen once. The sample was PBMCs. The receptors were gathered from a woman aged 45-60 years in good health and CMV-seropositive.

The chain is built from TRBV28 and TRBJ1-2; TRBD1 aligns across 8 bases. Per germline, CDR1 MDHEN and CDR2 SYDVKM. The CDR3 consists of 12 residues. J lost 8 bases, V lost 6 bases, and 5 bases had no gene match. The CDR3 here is CASSQGAWGYTF. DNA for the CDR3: TGTGCCAGCAGCCAGGGGGCATGGGGCTACACCTTC.

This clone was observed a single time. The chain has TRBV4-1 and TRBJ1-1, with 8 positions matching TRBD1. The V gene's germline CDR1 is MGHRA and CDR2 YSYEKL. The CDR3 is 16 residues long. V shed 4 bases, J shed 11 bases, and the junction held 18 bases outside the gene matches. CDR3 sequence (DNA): TGCGCCAGCAGCCGTCCCGGGACAGGCGAAATCGGGGGGGCTTTCTTT. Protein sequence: CASSRPGTGEIGGAFF.

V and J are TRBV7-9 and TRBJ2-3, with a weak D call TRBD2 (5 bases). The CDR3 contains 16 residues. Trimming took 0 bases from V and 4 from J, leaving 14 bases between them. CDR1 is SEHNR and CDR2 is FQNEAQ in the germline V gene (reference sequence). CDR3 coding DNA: TGTGCCAGCAGCTTAGCGGACTTCCTAGGCCCAGATACGCAGTATTTT. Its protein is CASSLADFLGPDTQYF.

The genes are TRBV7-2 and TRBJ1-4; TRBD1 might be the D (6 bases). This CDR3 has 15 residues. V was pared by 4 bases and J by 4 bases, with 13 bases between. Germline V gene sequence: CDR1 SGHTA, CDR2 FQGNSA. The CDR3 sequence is CASSSSQGFNEKLFF. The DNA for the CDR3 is TGTGCCAGCAGCTCGAGTCAGGGGTTTAATGAAAAACTGTTTTTT. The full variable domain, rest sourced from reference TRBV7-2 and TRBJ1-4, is GAGVSQSPSNKVTEKGKDVELRCDPISGHTALYWYRQSLGQGLEFLIYFQGNSAPDKSGLPSDRFSAERTGGSVSTLTIQRTQQEDSAVYLCASSSSQGFNEKLFFGSGTQLSVL.

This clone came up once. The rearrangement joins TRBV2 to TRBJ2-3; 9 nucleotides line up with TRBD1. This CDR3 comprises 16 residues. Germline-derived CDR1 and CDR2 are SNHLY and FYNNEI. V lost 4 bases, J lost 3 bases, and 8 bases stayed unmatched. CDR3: CASSALGTGNTDTQYF. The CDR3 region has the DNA TGTGCCAGCAGTGCCCTCGGGACAGGGAATACAGATACGCAGTATTTT.

The CDR3 bases are TGTGCCTGGAGGTCGGCAGGGTTGAATTCACCCCTCCACTTT. Its protein product is CAWRSAGLNSPLHF. V usage is TRBV30 and J usage is TRBJ1-6; maybe TRBD1 (5 bases). Looked up from germline, CDR1 is GTSNPN and CDR2 is SVGIG (reference sequence). The CDR3 consists of 14 residues. Trimming removed 3 bases from V and 7 bases from J, with 13 bases in between.

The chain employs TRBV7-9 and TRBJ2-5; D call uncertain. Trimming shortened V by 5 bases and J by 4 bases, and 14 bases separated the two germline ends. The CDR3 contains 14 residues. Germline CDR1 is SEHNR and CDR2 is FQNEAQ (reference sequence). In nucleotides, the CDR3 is TGTGCCAGCAGCCCGGGTTTTCTGGGAGAGACCCAGTACTTC. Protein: CASSPGFLGETQYF.

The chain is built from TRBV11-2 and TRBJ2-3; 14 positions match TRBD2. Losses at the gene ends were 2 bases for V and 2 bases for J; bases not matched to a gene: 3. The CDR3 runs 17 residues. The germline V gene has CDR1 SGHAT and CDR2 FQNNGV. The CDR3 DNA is TGTGCCAGCAGCTTAAGGACTAGCGGGGGGCTCACAGATACGCAGTATTTT. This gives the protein CASSLRTSGGLTDTQYF.

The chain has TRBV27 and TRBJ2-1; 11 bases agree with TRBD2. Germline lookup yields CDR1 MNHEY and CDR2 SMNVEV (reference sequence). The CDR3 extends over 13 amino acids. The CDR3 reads CSSGLAEYNEQFF. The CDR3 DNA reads TGTTCCTCGGGACTAGCGGAATACAATGAGCAGTTCTTC.

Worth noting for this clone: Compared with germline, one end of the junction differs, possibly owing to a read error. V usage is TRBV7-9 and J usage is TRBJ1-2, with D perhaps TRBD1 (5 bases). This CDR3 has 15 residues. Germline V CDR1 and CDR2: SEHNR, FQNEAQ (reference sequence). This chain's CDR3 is CSSSLVAGLLEGYTF. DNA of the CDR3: TGTTCCAGCAGCTTAGTAGCAGGGCTCTTGGAGGGCTACACCTTC.

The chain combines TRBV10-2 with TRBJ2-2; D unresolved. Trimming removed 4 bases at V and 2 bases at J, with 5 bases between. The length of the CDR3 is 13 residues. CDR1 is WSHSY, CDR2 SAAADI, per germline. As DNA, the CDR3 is TGCGCCAGCAGTGGAGGCAACACCGGGGAGCTGTTTTTT. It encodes CASSGGNTGELFF.

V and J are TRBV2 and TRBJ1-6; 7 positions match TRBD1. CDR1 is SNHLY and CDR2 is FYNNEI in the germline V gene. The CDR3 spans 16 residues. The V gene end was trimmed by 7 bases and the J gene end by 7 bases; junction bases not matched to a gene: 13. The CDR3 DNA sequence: TGTGCCAGCAAATTAGGCTCCGGGACAGTAAATTCACCCCTCCACTTT. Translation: CASKLGSGTVNSPLHF.

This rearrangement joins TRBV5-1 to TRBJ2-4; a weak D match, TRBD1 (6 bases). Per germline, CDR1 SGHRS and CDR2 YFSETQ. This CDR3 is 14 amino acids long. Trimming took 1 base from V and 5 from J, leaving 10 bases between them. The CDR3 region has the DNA TGCGCCAGCAGCTTGACAGGGAACCAAAACATTCAGTACTTC. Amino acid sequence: CASSLTGNQNIQYF.

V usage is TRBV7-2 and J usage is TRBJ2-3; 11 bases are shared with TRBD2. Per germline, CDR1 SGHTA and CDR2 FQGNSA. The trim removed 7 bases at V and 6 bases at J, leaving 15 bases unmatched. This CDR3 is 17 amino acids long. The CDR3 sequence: CASTTTYIAGGWDTQYF. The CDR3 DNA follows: TGTGCCAGCACCACGACCTACATAGCGGGGGGGTGGGATACGCAGTATTTT.

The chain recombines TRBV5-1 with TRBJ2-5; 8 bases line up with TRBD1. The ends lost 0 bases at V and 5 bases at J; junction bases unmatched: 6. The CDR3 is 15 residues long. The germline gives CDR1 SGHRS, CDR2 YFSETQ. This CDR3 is CASSLAPGGRETQYF. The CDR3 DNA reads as TGCGCCAGCAGCTTGGCGCCAGGGGGCCGGGAGACCCAGTACTTC.

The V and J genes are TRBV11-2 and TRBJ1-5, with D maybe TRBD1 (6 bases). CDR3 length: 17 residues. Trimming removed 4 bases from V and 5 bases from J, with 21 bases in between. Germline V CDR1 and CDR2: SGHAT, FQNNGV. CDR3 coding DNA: TGTGCCAGCAGCTGGGGGACACAGACCGGTCGGGATCAGCCCCAGCATTTT. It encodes CASSWGTQTGRDQPQHF.

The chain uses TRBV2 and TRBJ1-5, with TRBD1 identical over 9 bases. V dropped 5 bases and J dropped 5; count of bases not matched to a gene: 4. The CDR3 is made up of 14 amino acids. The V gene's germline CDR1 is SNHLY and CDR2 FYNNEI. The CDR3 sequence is CASSPGQGHQPQHF. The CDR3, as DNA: TGTGCCAGCAGTCCGGGACAGGGACATCAGCCCCAGCATTTT.

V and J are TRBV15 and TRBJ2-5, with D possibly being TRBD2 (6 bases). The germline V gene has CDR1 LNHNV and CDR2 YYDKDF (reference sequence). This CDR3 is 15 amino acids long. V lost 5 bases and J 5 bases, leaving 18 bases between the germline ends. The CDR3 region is CATSGFAGRGETQYF. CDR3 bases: TGTGCCACCAGCGGATTTGCGGGGAGAGGGGAGACCCAGTACTTC.